Reported below is one T cell receptor beta chain. This sample is drawn from a study of shared clonotypes between healthy human individuals. Study summary: The donor pool was made up of two women and a few men aged 18 to 49.

V lost 3 bases to trimming and J lost 5 bases; unmatched junction nucleotides: 7. In germline, CDR1 is SGDLS, CDR2 YYNGEE. There are 15 residues in the CDR3. The test was conducted at deep level. Clones were read by immunoSEQ multiplex PCR, and TCRdb kept only the in-frame ones, dropping some. The data hold over a million clones, with 95% to 97% observed a single time. The chain is built from TRBV9 and TRBJ2-5; TRBD1 agrees at 10 bases. The sequence was obtained from a man younger than 45 in good health. Sequencing was carried out using naive CD4+ T cells sorted from blood. Subset indicated: CD45RA+ positively selected. This CDR3 is CASSEVGGQGETQYF. The CDR3 DNA reads as TGTGCCAGCAGCGAGGTAGGGGGACAGGGGGAGACCCAGTACTTC.